The next 4 T cell receptor beta chains were all read from a single sample in a study of T cell responses to AZD1222 COVID-19 vaccine. This table comes from immunoSEQ multiplex PCR, and its TCRdb copy is limited to in-frame clones, with some not included. The table includes about 140,000 clones, more than 85% detected once. Source: peripheral blood, taken 28 days after the second AZD1222 dose. These receptors all come from an adult who received the AZD1222 COVID-19 vaccine.

The chain recombines TRBV4-2 with TRBJ2-7; no reliable D call. This CDR3 contains 14 residues. Looked up from germline, CDR1 is LGHNA and CDR2 is YNFKEQ. V was pared by 1 base and J by 7 bases, with 14 bases between. The CDR3 DNA follows: TGTGCCAGCAGCCAAGCCGGTCAATCGAGAGAGCAGTACTTC. It specifies CASSQAGQSREQYF.

The V gene is TRBV3-1 (or the pseudogene TRBV3-2), the J gene TRBJ2-7; perhaps TRBD1 as D (5 bases). V gave up 4 bases and J gave up 5 bases, with 15 bases separating them. Germline values: CDR1 LGHDT, CDR2 YNNKEL (reference sequence). CDR3 length: 14 residues. The CDR3 sequence is CASSPWGSRDEQYF. The CDR3 coding sequence is TGTGCCAGCAGCCCCTGGGGCTCCCGAGACGAGCAGTACTTC.

This clone is deemed medium-sized. This chain connects TRBV6-5 to TRBJ2-3; maybe TRBD2 (5 bases). CDR1 and CDR2 from the germline V gene are MNHEY and SVGAGI. The CDR3 runs 13 residues. V was cut by 10 bases and J by 7 bases, with 18 bases left in between. Here the CDR3 DNA reads TGTGCCACCACGAGTGGACTGGGGAATACGCAGTATTTT. It is translated as CATTSGLGNTQYF.

V and J are TRBV6-6 and TRBJ1-4; TRBD1 aligns across 7 bases. CDR1 is MNHNY and CDR2 is SVGAGI in the germline V gene (reference sequence). The CDR3 is 15 residues long. Trimming cost V 4 bases and J 2 bases; bases outside gene matches: 4. The CDR3 reads CASSLSGQTNEKLFF. The DNA for the CDR3 is TGTGCCAGCAGTTTATCGGGACAGACTAATGAAAAACTGTTTTTT.